One sample yielded the 14 T cell receptor beta chains listed below, sequenced in a study of cytomegalovirus exposure and HLA in healthy donors. The PCR ran on 60 Vbeta and 13 Jbeta primers. The method was immunoSEQ multiplex PCR; TCRdb's version includes in-frame clones alone and lacks a portion of them. Its clone listing holds 200,000 to 250,000 clones. Sequences were obtained from PBMCs. These receptor sequences come from a woman in her 30s in good health and CMV-seropositive.

The V gene is TRBV5-1, the J gene TRBJ1-2; D is uncertain. Germline V gene lookup returns CDR1 SGHRS and CDR2 YFSETQ. Trimming cost V 3 bases and J 0 bases, with 12 bases left between them. This CDR3 is built from 15 residues. CDR3: CASSSGGSANYGYTF. DNA for the CDR3: TGCGCCAGCAGCTCAGGAGGCTCAGCTAACTATGGCTACACCTTC.

J is TRBJ1-4 and V is TRBV10-3; D remains ambiguous. Germline V gene lookup returns CDR1 ENHRY and CDR2 SYGVKD. Trimming took 10 bases from V and 0 from J, leaving 9 bases between them. The CDR3 spans 13 residues. CDR3 residues: CATREATNEKLFF. CDR3 DNA: TGTGCCACCCGGGAAGCAACTAATGAAAAACTGTTTTTT.

The V and J genes are TRBV4-2 and TRBJ2-7, with 7 bases that match TRBD2. The CDR3 has 16 amino acids. With V trimmed by 4 bases and J by 2 bases, 11 bases remained unmatched. Germline CDR1 LGHNA, CDR2 YNFKEQ. CDR3 DNA: TGTGCCAGCAGCCTACCCGGTGCTAGCGGCCCCTACGAGCAGTACTTC. Translated: CASSLPGASGPYEQYF.

This chain joins TRBV4-1 and TRBJ2-6; 10 nucleotides align to TRBD1. Germline V CDR1 and CDR2: MGHRA, YSYEKL. This CDR3 is built from 19 residues. The J segment lost 1 base and the V segment lost 0 bases, leaving 6 bases of the junction unmatched. The chain's CDR3 is CASSQDRTGGKSGANVLTF. The CDR3 DNA follows: TGCGCCAGCAGCCAAGATCGGACAGGGGGTAAATCTGGGGCCAACGTCCTGACTTTC.

The chain joins TRBV11-2 to TRBJ2-1; D remains ambiguous. Trimming shortened V by 3 bases and J by 0 bases, and 21 bases separated the two germline ends. There are 19 residues in the CDR3. CDR1 and CDR2 from the germline V gene are SGHAT and FQNNGV. CDR3 sequence reads: CASSLPTLTLRSSYNEQFF. The CDR3 DNA follows: TGTGCCAGCAGCTTGCCCACCCTGACATTAAGAAGCTCCTACAATGAGCAGTTCTTC.

The chain recombines TRBV6-6 with TRBJ1-5, with D maybe TRBD1 (5 bases). V lost 6 bases to trimming and J lost 1 base, with 10 bases between them. The CDR3 is made up of 14 amino acids. Germline CDR1 and CDR2: MNHNY and SVGAGI (reference sequence). This chain's CDR3 is CASRNGGSNQPQHF. The CDR3, as DNA: TGTGCCAGCAGGAACGGGGGGAGCAATCAGCCCCAGCATTTT.

The chain is built from TRBV7-9 and TRBJ1-3; D is uncertain. The CDR3 is 14 residues long. Between the trimmed V and J ends, which lost 6 bases and 4 bases, there was a span of 13 bases. The germline V gene has CDR1 SEHNR and CDR2 FQNEAQ (reference sequence). Written as DNA, the CDR3 is TGTGCCAGCAGGCATAGGGAGACCGGAAACACCATATATTTT. Its protein product is CASRHRETGNTIYF.

The chain employs TRBV9 and TRBJ2-6, with 7 bases that match TRBD2. Germline V CDR1 and CDR2: SGDLS, YYNGEE. J lost 4 bases, V lost 1 base, and 11 bases had no gene match. The CDR3 sequence is 18 residues long. The CDR3 spells CASSVTGGINIGANVLTF. Written as DNA, the CDR3 is TGTGCCAGCAGCGTAACCGGGGGGATCAATATAGGGGCCAACGTCCTGACTTTC.

This chain joins TRBV30 and TRBJ2-7; the D gene is possibly TRBD2 (6 bases). Between the trimmed V and J ends, which lost 4 bases and 6 bases, there was a span of 13 bases. The CDR3 spans 12 residues. CDR1 is GTSNPN, CDR2 SVGIG, per germline (reference sequence). In nucleotides, the CDR3 is TGTGCCTGGACGTGGTTGGAGGGCGAGCAGTACTTC. It is translated as CAWTWLEGEQYF.

The chain has TRBV10-1 and TRBJ1-4, with a weak D call TRBD1 (5 bases). V was clipped by 3 bases and J by 3 bases, with 8 bases between them. Germline V CDR1 and CDR2: WNHNN, SYGVQD (reference sequence). CDR3 length: 14 amino acids. The CDR3 loop is CASSEGAANEKLFF. CDR3 DNA sequence: TGCGCCAGCAGTGAAGGGGCGGCTAATGAAAAACTGTTTTTT.

This chain links TRBV4-1 with TRBJ1-1; D is perhaps TRBD1 (5 bases). This CDR3 region has 15 residues. Germline-derived CDR1 and CDR2 are MGHRA and YSYEKL. V lost 5 bases, J lost 1 base, and 14 bases lay in between. As DNA, the CDR3 is TGCGCCAGCAGCGCCCTCGGGGGTTCGAACACTGAAGCTTTCTTT. Translated: CASSALGGSNTEAFF.

The chain joins TRBV4-1 to TRBJ2-2; 8 bases are a match to TRBD2. The CDR3 covers 16 residues. The V gene's germline CDR1 is MGHRA and CDR2 YSYEKL. V dropped 3 bases and J dropped 4; count of bases not matched to a gene: 7. The CDR3 sequence: CASSQGRGAATGELFF. CDR3 nucleotide sequence: TGCGCCAGCAGCCAGGGGCGGGGGGCGGCCACCGGGGAGCTGTTTTTT.

V gene TRBV28 combines with J gene TRBJ1-1, with TRBD1 matching 7 bases. The CDR3 runs to 14 residues. CDR1 and CDR2 (germline): MDHEN, SYDVKM. V lost 7 bases and J lost 5; bases outside the gene matches: 10. CDR3: CASITQGVRTEAFF. CDR3 in DNA: TGTGCCAGCATCACTCAGGGGGTTCGGACTGAAGCTTTCTTT.

The chain uses TRBV2 and TRBJ1-5; 8 positions match TRBD1. The CDR3 length is 16 residues. V shed 7 bases, J shed 0 bases, and the junction held 8 bases outside the gene matches. The V gene's germline CDR1 is SNHLY and CDR2 FYNNEI. CDR3: CASKDRTGTSNQPQHF. Here the CDR3 DNA reads TGTGCCAGCAAAGACAGGACAGGGACTAGCAATCAGCCCCAGCATTTT.